This passage covers 8 T cell receptor beta chains from one sample sequenced in a study of blood T cell repertoires in COVID-19. TCRdb keeps only in-frame clones here, not all; method: immunoSEQ multiplex PCR. The sample includes hundreds of thousands of clones, about nine tenths seen only once; the top ten take about 5%. The specimen sequenced was PBMCs or T cells enriched from blood (not recorded which). These receptors all come from a man aged 60 to 75 who had recovered from COVID-19.

The V call is TRBV19, the J call TRBJ1-4; D perhaps matches TRBD1 (5 bases). The germline V and J ends were trimmed by 3 bases and 3 bases, with 14 bases remaining between them. The CDR3 length is 16 residues. CDR1 is LNHDA and CDR2 is SQIVND in the germline V gene (reference sequence). As DNA, the CDR3 is TGTGCCAGTAGTATGGCAGGGTTGGCCTCTAATGAAAAACTGTTTTTT. It codes for CASSMAGLASNEKLFF.

V usage is TRBV11-2 and J usage is TRBJ2-7; no clear D gene. The CDR3 spans 12 residues. The germline V gene has CDR1 SGHAT and CDR2 FQNNGV. V was clipped by 5 bases and J by 0 bases, with 5 bases between them. CDR3 amino acids: CASSPSSYEQYF. CDR3 bases: TGTGCCAGCAGCCCGAGCTCCTACGAGCAGTACTTC.

The chain combines TRBV30 with TRBJ2-1, with 11 bases lining up with TRBD2. Germline V CDR1 and CDR2: GTSNPN, SVGIG (reference sequence). Trimming cost V 1 base and J 3 bases; bases outside gene matches: 5. The CDR3 loop spans 16 amino acids. The chain's CDR3 is CAWSAPLAGVYNEQFF. The CDR3 DNA reads as TGTGCCTGGAGTGCCCCACTAGCGGGAGTCTACAATGAGCAGTTCTTC. Based on the CDR3 plus reference TRBV30 and TRBJ2-1, the full variable domain is SQTIHQWPATLVQPVGSPLSLECTVEGTSNPNLYWYRQAAGRGLQLLFYSVGIGQISSEVPQNLSASRPQDRQFILSSKKLLLSDSGFYLCAWSAPLAGVYNEQFFGPGTRLTVL.

The V call is TRBV7-8, the J call TRBJ2-5; D perhaps matches TRBD1 (6 bases). The CDR3 is 14 amino acids. CDR1 is SGHVS, CDR2 FQNEAQ, per germline. V lost 6 bases and J 7 bases, leaving 18 bases between the germline ends. The CDR3 DNA reads TGTGCCAGCAGGACGACGGACAGTTCGGGGACCCAGTACTTC. Its protein is CASRTTDSSGTQYF.

The genes are TRBV28 and TRBJ1-2; D unclear. The V gene's germline CDR1 is MDHEN and CDR2 SYDVKM. The CDR3 has 14 residues. V shed 6 bases and J shed 4 bases, with 15 bases lying between them. CDR3 in DNA: TGTGCCAGCAGAATTTCCGGGCGGGGCTATGGCTACACCTTC. Encoded protein: CASRISGRGYGYTF.

The rearrangement uses TRBV19 and TRBJ1-1; D possibly corresponds to TRBD1 (6 bases). Germline-derived CDR1 and CDR2 are LNHDA and SQIVND (reference sequence). The CDR3 runs to 15 residues. V gave up 9 bases and J gave up 0 bases, with 17 bases separating them. Here the CDR3 reads CARLKSGTMNTEAFF. The CDR3 DNA sequence: TGTGCCAGACTAAAATCCGGGACAATGAACACTGAAGCTTTCTTT.

The chain has TRBV11-2 and TRBJ1-6; D may be TRBD1 (6 bases). V lost 5 bases and J 5 bases, leaving 13 bases between the germline ends. The CDR3 consists of 15 residues. Germline V gene data show CDR1 as SGHAT and CDR2 as FQNNGV. Here the CDR3 DNA reads TGTGCCAGCAGCGCTGACAGGCCCCATAATTCACCCCTCCACTTT. Translation: CASSADRPHNSPLHF. The full variable domain, completed using reference TRBV11-2 and TRBJ1-6, is EAGVAQSPRYKIIEKRQSVAFWCNPISGHATLYWYQQILGQGPKLLIQFQNNGVVDDSQLPKDRFSAERLKGVDSTLKIQPAKLEDSAVYLCASSADRPHNSPLHFGNGTRLTVT.

This clone was recorded only once. The chain links TRBV9 to TRBJ2-6, with unresolved D. V lost 3 bases, J lost 3 bases, and 13 bases lay in between. The length of the CDR3 is 16 residues. Germline CDR1 SGDLS, CDR2 YYNGEE. Here the CDR3 reads CASSALDLRGANVLTF. CDR3 DNA: TGTGCCAGCAGCGCCCTCGATTTGCGTGGGGCCAACGTCCTGACTTTC.